These T cell receptor beta chains were read from a single sample in a study of T cells in Graves' hyperthyroidism and ophthalmopathy. Using its own MiXCR run on the multiplex PCR reads, TCRdb lists one record per CDR3 protein. The top ten clones hold 3.5% to 4.5% of a sample with 600,000 to 700,000 distinct CDR3 sequences, approximately 15% of them seen once. Sequencing used blood. The receptors stem from a woman aged 40 to 50 with Graves' ophthalmopathy. The CDR3 runs from the conserved cysteine through the conserved F or W. Each record gives: clone size, CDR3 length, D gene, J gene, V gene, CDR3 DNA, CDR3 protein. A D gene is named only where the DNA matches it firmly. The size entry is marked missing in some rows and otherwise reads once, few, many or a size class.

abundance: many
len: 13
d_gene: -
j_gene: TRBJ2-2
v_gene: TRBV5-1
CDR3nt: TGTGCCAGCAGCTTAGGGTCCACCGGGGAGCTGTTTTTT
CDR3aa: CASSLGSTGELFF

abundance: many
len: 16
d_gene: -
j_gene: TRBJ2-7
v_gene: TRBV11-2
CDR3nt: TGTGCCAGCAGCTTGGGTCCGGGGGAGGCCTCCTACGAGCAGTACTTC
CDR3aa: CASSLGPGEASYEQYF

abundance: -
len: 15
d_gene: TRBD1
j_gene: TRBJ1-3
v_gene: TRBV9
CDR3nt: TGTGCCAGCAGCGGCGACAGGGGCTCCGGAAACACCATATATTTT
CDR3aa: CASSGDRGSGNTIYF

abundance: -
len: 17
d_gene: TRBD2
j_gene: TRBJ2-2
v_gene: TRBV6-4
CDR3nt: TGTGCCAGCAGTGACACTAGCGGGAGGGCCGTGGACGGGGAGCTGTTTTTT
CDR3aa: CASSDTSGRAVDGELFF

abundance: many
len: 17
d_gene: TRBD2
j_gene: TRBJ2-1
v_gene: TRBV15
CDR3nt: TGTGCCACCAGCAATTGGGGATCCGCAGCGGGAGACAATGAGCAGTTCTTC
CDR3aa: CATSNWGSAAGDNEQFF

abundance: many
len: 16
d_gene: -
j_gene: TRBJ2-7
v_gene: TRBV7-8
CDR3nt: TGTGCCAGCAGCTTCGAACTCGGACTATTGGACTACGAGCAGTACTTC
CDR3aa: CASSFELGLLDYEQYF

abundance: many
len: 13
d_gene: -
j_gene: TRBJ1-2
v_gene: TRBV15
CDR3nt: TGTGCCACCAGCAGAGGTGGGGACTATGGCTACACCTTC
CDR3aa: CATSRGGDYGYTF

abundance: many
len: 15
d_gene: TRBD1
j_gene: TRBJ2-7
v_gene: TRBV27
CDR3nt: TGTGCCAGCACCCCCCGGGGACAGGGGCGCTACGAGCAGTACTTC
CDR3aa: CASTPRGQGRYEQYF

abundance: many
len: 11
d_gene: -
j_gene: TRBJ2-3
v_gene: TRBV6-1
CDR3nt: TGTGCCAGCACGAGCACAGATACGCAGTATTTT
CDR3aa: CASTSTDTQYF

abundance: many
len: 13
d_gene: -
j_gene: TRBJ2-5
v_gene: TRBV19
CDR3nt: TGTGCCACCTCGCAAGCCGGAGGAGAGACCCAGTACTTC
CDR3aa: CATSQAGGETQYF

abundance: many
len: 16
d_gene: -
j_gene: TRBJ1-3
v_gene: TRBV10-3
CDR3nt: TGTGCCATCAGTGAGCTGCTTATTTCCTCTGGAAACACCATATATTTT
CDR3aa: CAISELLISSGNTIYF

abundance: many
len: 12
d_gene: TRBD1
j_gene: TRBJ1-2
v_gene: TRBV29-1
CDR3nt: TGCAGCGGGGGACAGGCTGGCTATGGCTACACCTTC
CDR3aa: CSGGQAGYGYTF

abundance: -
len: 14
d_gene: -
j_gene: TRBJ1-1
v_gene: TRBV3-1
CDR3nt: TGTGCCAGCAGCCAAGATCATGCAGGGTATGAAGCTTTCTTT
CDR3aa: CASSQDHAGYEAFF

abundance: -
len: 14
d_gene: -
j_gene: TRBJ1-6
v_gene: TRBV27
CDR3nt: TGTGCCAGCAGCGTAGAGGGGGGGAATTCACCCCTCCACTTT
CDR3aa: CASSVEGGNSPLHF